This entry features one TCR beta chain sequence. Its antigen is unidentified. These data come from a study of shared clonotypes between healthy human individuals. Findings and limits, study-wide: Rarefaction indicated that sorted-subset sequencing remained incomplete although depth was large. Only a few donors were included, so the genetic and exposure-history diversity represented was limited.

All donors were healthy HIV-negative adults lacking recent acute infections or vaccinations. Adult Caucasians living in Nashville, Tennessee made up all of the donors. The germline V gene encodes CDR1 MNHEY and CDR2 SMNVEV (reference sequence). V gave up 2 bases and J gave up 4 bases; unmatched junction bases: 8. CDR3 size: 15 residues. The assay was immunoSEQ multiplex PCR, and TCRdb's table has in-frame clones only and misses some. This table has 2 million to 2.5 million clones, 85% to 95% appearing once. The origin of this receptor is a man between 18 and 35 years old in good health. Some clones in this sample may be carry-over from other donors' samples. The chain combines TRBV27 with TRBJ2-7; 7 bases align to TRBD1. The sample was naive CD4+ T cells from PBMCs. Subset in this sample: CD45RA+ positively selected. This CDR3 reads CASSLAGGKRYEQYF. CDR3 DNA sequence: TGTGCCAGCAGTTTAGCAGGGGGTAAACGGTACGAGCAGTACTTC.